This is a list of T cell receptor beta chains from one sample in a study of cytomegalovirus exposure and HLA in healthy donors. The table came from immunoSEQ multiplex PCR; TCRdb's copy has only in-frame clones and leaves some out. The data show about 140,000 clones, about three quarters seen once. The sample comprised PBMCs. The receptors derive from a human donor in good health. CDR3s include the opening cysteine and the closing phenylalanine or tryptophan.

>TRBV5-1|15
CASSPRQASQETQYF
>TRBV11-2|12
CASSPLQETQYF
>TRBV27|16
CASSLSWTDGSYEQYF
>TRBV27|14
CASSFRGTGGPQHF
>TRBV7-9|18
CASSRPGTGIIGANVLTF
>TRBV10-3|13
CAISDGVGGEQYF
>TRBV29-1|11
CSSRGGQGAFF
>TRBV2|14
CASSRTSGTNEQFF
>TRBV6-5|15
CASSYSTGSYNEQFF
>TRBV28|12
CASSQSGVRAFF
>TRBV10-3|15
CAISPASGGVQEQFF